Each of the 8 T cell receptor beta chains below was sequenced from the same sample in a study of blood T cell repertoires in COVID-19. Data came from immunoSEQ multiplex PCR; TCRdb stores just in-frame clones and leaves some out. The table includes 250,000 to 300,000 clones, about nine tenths detected once. The material sequenced was peripheral blood. These receptors were collected from a woman aged 25 to 39 with COVID-19, enrolled during active disease.

This chain links TRBV3-1 (or the pseudogene TRBV3-2) with TRBJ1-1; 8 bases align to TRBD1. The V gene's germline CDR1 is LGHDT and CDR2 YNNKEL (reference sequence). J gave up 1 base and V 2 bases, and 3 bases lay outside the gene matches. The CDR3 length is 15 residues. The CDR3 coding sequence is TGTGCCAGCAGCCAACCGGGACAGGCGAACACTGAAGCTTTCTTT. Amino acid sequence: CASSQPGQANTEAFF.

This chain links TRBV10-1 with TRBJ2-3; TRBD2 aligns across 12 bases. CDR3 length: 17 residues. The V gene's germline CDR1 is WNHNN and CDR2 SYGVQD (reference sequence). J was trimmed by 3 bases and V by 0 bases; bases with no gene match: 4. CDR3 DNA sequence: TGCGCCAGCAGTGAGTCGGCTAGCGGGAGGGGTACAGATACGCAGTATTTT. Its translation is CASSESASGRGTDTQYF.

The chain couples TRBV5-1 to TRBJ2-1; 8 nucleotides agree with TRBD1. J lost 2 bases, V lost 1 base, and 2 bases had no gene match. The CDR3 has 15 residues. CDR1 and CDR2 from the germline V gene are SGHRS and YFSETQ. The CDR3 loop is CASSLTGQAYNEQFF. DNA for the CDR3: TGCGCCAGCAGCTTGACGGGACAGGCCTACAATGAGCAGTTCTTC.

In DNA form, the CDR3 reads TGCGCCAGCAGCCAAGGCATACAGGGCAATCAGCCCCAGCATTTT. It specifies CASSQGIQGNQPQHF. The rearrangement links TRBV4-1 to TRBJ1-5; a weak D match, TRBD1 (5 bases). The V gene lost 1 base and the J gene lost 2 bases, with 9 bases spanning the gap. Germline V lookup: CDR1 MGHRA, CDR2 YSYEKL. This CDR3 is 15 amino acids long.

The chain uses TRBV9 and TRBJ2-1; TRBD2 aligns across 7 bases. The CDR3 totals 15 residues. V gave up 0 bases and J gave up 4 bases; unmatched junction bases: 4. Germline CDR1 is SGDLS and CDR2 is YYNGEE. The CDR3 loop reads CASSVAGLRYNEQFF. CDR3 in DNA: TGTGCCAGCAGCGTAGCGGGACTAAGATACAATGAGCAGTTCTTC. Together with reference TRBV9 and TRBJ2-1, the CDR3 gives the full variable domain: DSGVTQTPKHLITATGQRVTLRCSPRSGDLSVYWYQQSLDQGLQFLIQYYNGEERAKGNILERFSAQQFPDLHSELNLSSLELGDSALYFCASSVAGLRYNEQFFGPGTRLTVL.

This chain connects TRBV6-2 or TRBV6-3 to TRBJ2-1; 7 bases line up with TRBD1. The CDR3 spans 16 residues. The V segment lost 0 bases and the J segment 1 base; nucleotides outside the gene matches: 3. Germline V gene data show CDR1 as MNHEY and CDR2 as SVGEGT. CDR3 coding DNA: TGTGCCAGCAGTTACTCGGGACAGACATCCTACAATGAGCAGTTCTTC. Translating it yields CASSYSGQTSYNEQFF.

The chain joins TRBV10-1 to TRBJ2-3; 8 positions agree with TRBD2. Trimming at V came to 6 bases and at J to 1 base, leaving 9 bases not matched to a gene. The CDR3 covers 16 residues. The germline CDR1 and CDR2 sequences are WNHNN and SYGVQD (reference sequence). CDR3 nucleotides: TGCGCCAGCAGAGATTCTTCGCGGGAGGGCACAGATACGCAGTATTTT. The encoded protein is CASRDSSREGTDTQYF.

The chain employs TRBV3-1 (or the pseudogene TRBV3-2) and TRBJ1-2; TRBD1 aligns across 7 bases. Per the germline V gene, CDR1 is LGHDT and CDR2 is YNNKEL (reference sequence). V was clipped by 5 bases and J by 5 bases; unmatched bases: 8. The length of the CDR3 is 14 residues. For the CDR3, the DNA is TGTGCCAGCAGCGCAGGGACAGACTCTTATGGCTACACCTTC. It specifies CASSAGTDSYGYTF.